Listed below are T cell receptor beta chains from one sample, sequenced in a study of cytomegalovirus exposure and HLA in healthy donors. The repertoire was sequenced with immunoSEQ multiplex PCR; TCRdb's copy has only in-frame clones and lacks some. The table counts roughly 73,000 clones; around 7.5% lies in the top ten. The sample comprised PBMCs. Source of these receptors: a female donor in good health and CMV-seropositive. The CDR3 runs from the conserved cysteine through the conserved F or W. The D gene is left open where the match is weak.

D gene: TRBD2; J gene: TRBJ2-7; V gene: TRBV29-1; CDR3 DNA: TGCAGCGTTGAAGACTTTACGACTAGCGGGAGCTACGAGCAGTACTTC; CDR3 protein: CSVEDFTTSGSYEQYF
D gene: TRBD2; J gene: TRBJ2-3; V gene: TRBV25-1; CDR3 DNA: TGTGCCAGCAGTGAATTAAGGCGGGGGGGCACAGATACGCAGTATTTT; CDR3 protein: CASSELRRGGTDTQYF
D gene: TRBD2; J gene: TRBJ2-1; V gene: TRBV27; CDR3 DNA: TGTGCCAGCAGACTATTAGCGGGAGGCTACAATGAGCAGTTCTTC; CDR3 protein: CASRLLAGGYNEQFF
D gene: TRBD2; J gene: TRBJ2-7; V gene: TRBV15; CDR3 DNA: TGTGCCACCAGCAGAGGTTCGGGACTAGCTACGCCCGAGCAGTACTTC; CDR3 protein: CATSRGSGLATPEQYF
D gene: .; J gene: TRBJ2-1; V gene: TRBV13; CDR3 DNA: TGTGCCAGCAGCCCAGAAAAGCCCAGGGGTGAGCAGTTCTTC; CDR3 protein: CASSPEKPRGEQFF
D gene: TRBD1; J gene: TRBJ1-5; V gene: TRBV6-6; CDR3 DNA: TGTGCCAGCAGTCTGACAGGGGGTCTTCAGCCCCAGCATTTT; CDR3 protein: CASSLTGGLQPQHF
D gene: TRBD1; J gene: TRBJ2-2; V gene: TRBV11-2; CDR3 DNA: TGTGCCAGCAGCCGACAGGGGATGGACACCGGGGAGCTGTTTTTT; CDR3 protein: CASSRQGMDTGELFF
D gene: TRBD1; J gene: TRBJ2-7; V gene: TRBV25-1; CDR3 DNA: TGTGCCAGCAGTGAGCACAGGGGTCCCATAGACGAGCAGTACTTC; CDR3 protein: CASSEHRGPIDEQYF
D gene: .; J gene: TRBJ1-3; V gene: TRBV5-4; CDR3 DNA: TGTGCCAGCAGCTATGTCGGACGGGGCTCTGGAAACACCATATATTTT; CDR3 protein: CASSYVGRGSGNTIYF
D gene: TRBD2; J gene: TRBJ2-4; V gene: TRBV4-1; CDR3 DNA: TGCGCCAGCAGCCAAGTAATGGGGGGGGCCAAAAACATTCAGTACTTC; CDR3 protein: CASSQVMGGAKNIQYF
D gene: .; J gene: TRBJ2-3; V gene: TRBV5-4; CDR3 DNA: TGTGCCAGCAGCTGGGCGTCGGATACGCAGTATTTT; CDR3 protein: CASSWASDTQYF
D gene: .; J gene: TRBJ1-2; V gene: TRBV4-3; CDR3 DNA: TGCGCCAGCAGCCAAGACCTCCGACGGCGGTATGGCTACACCTTC; CDR3 protein: CASSQDLRRRYGYTF
D gene: TRBD1; J gene: TRBJ1-2; V gene: TRBV18; CDR3 DNA: TGTGCCAGCTCACATACTAAGGGGGCGGCCCCTAACTATGGCTACACCTTC; CDR3 protein: CASSHTKGAAPNYGYTF
D gene: .; J gene: TRBJ1-2; V gene: TRBV4-2; CDR3 DNA: TGTGCCAGCAGCCAAGAACAGGGCCCAAACTATGGCTACACCTTC; CDR3 protein: CASSQEQGPNYGYTF
D gene: .; J gene: TRBJ1-6; V gene: TRBV25-1; CDR3 DNA: TGTGCCAGCAGTGGGCACCATAATTCACCCCTCCACTTT; CDR3 protein: CASSGHHNSPLHF
D gene: .; J gene: TRBJ2-1; V gene: TRBV6-1; CDR3 DNA: TGTGCCAGCAGTCCCGACAGGTACAATGAGCAGTTCTTC; CDR3 protein: CASSPDRYNEQFF
D gene: .; J gene: TRBJ2-7; V gene: TRBV5-5; CDR3 DNA: TGTGCCAGCAGCTTGGTTATGACAACCTACGAGCAGTACTTC; CDR3 protein: CASSLVMTTYEQYF
D gene: .; J gene: TRBJ1-3; V gene: TRBV6-6; CDR3 DNA: TGTGCCAGTAGGGGGACCTCCTCTGGAAACACCATATATTTT; CDR3 protein: CASRGTSSGNTIYF
D gene: TRBD2; J gene: TRBJ2-3; V gene: TRBV30; CDR3 DNA: TGTGCCTGGAGTGGGGGACTAGGAGGAGATACGCAGTATTTT; CDR3 protein: CAWSGGLGGDTQYF
D gene: TRBD2; J gene: TRBJ2-5; V gene: TRBV5-1; CDR3 DNA: TGCGCCAGCCAGCGGGAGGGCCGAGAGGCCCAGTACTTC; CDR3 protein: CASQREGREAQYF
D gene: .; J gene: TRBJ2-1; V gene: TRBV27; CDR3 DNA: TGTGCCAGCAGTTTAGGGGGGAATGAGCAGTTCTTC; CDR3 protein: CASSLGGNEQFF
D gene: .; J gene: TRBJ1-3; V gene: TRBV25-1; CDR3 DNA: TGTGCCAGCCGAGACAGGCTCTCTGGAAACACCATATATTTT; CDR3 protein: CASRDRLSGNTIYF